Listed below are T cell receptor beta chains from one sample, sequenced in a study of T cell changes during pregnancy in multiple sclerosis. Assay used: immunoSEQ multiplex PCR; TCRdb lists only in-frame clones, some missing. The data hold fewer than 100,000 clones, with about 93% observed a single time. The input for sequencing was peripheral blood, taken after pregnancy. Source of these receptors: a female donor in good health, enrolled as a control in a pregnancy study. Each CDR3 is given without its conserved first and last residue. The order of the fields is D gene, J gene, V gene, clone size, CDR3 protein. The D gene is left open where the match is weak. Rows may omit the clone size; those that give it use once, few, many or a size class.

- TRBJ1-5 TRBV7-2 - ASSPWGDGNQPQH
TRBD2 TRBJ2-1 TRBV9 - ASSVSPSGSGAISSYNEQF
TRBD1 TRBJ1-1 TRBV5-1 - ASSLGTGIRGEAF
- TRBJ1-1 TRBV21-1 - ADHGGQNTEAF
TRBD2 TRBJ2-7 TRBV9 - ASSGTSGSLHEQY
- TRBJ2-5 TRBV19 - ASSGSLTGGTQY
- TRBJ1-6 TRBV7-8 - ASSLFIGQYNSPLH
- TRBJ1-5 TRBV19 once ASSNGAGYLQPQH
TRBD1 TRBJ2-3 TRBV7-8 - ASSLGPRGRADTQY
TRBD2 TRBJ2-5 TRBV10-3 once AISESDGGGAQY
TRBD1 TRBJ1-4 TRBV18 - ASSPTGVEEKLF
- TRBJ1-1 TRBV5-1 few ASSSTVGSAEAF
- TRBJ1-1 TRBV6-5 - ASSSLEAF
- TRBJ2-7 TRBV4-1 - ASSQEPVTYEQY
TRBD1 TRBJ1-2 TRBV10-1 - ASSLLQGEGANYGYT
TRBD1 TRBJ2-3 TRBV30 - AWSRGQGSNTQY
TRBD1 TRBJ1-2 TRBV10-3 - AISESSGQPYGYT
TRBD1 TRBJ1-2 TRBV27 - ASSPGGMGYT
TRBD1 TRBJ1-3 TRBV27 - ASSPYGQGAFTGNTIY
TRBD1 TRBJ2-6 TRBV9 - ASSKDRGAAGANVLT
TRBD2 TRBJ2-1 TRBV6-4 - ASSELAGGDEQF
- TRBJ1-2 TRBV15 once ATSSPWTDYGYT
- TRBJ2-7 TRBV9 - ASSPSGVGWATAYEQY
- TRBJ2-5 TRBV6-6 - ASSYGQAGETQY
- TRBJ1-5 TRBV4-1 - ASSQEFSTWGVGQPQH
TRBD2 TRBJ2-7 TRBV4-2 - ASSQGATSGRYSYEQY
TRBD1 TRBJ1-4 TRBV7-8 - ASSRDSATNEKLF
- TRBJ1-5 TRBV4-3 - ASSQGTARINQPQH